These 2 T cell receptor beta chains were sequenced from one sample in a study of OX40 agonist ivuxolimab in advanced cancers. Only in-frame clones appear in the TCRdb table, and some are missing; sequencing was by immunoSEQ multiplex PCR. The table shows 90,000 or so clones, with roughly 89% occurring only once. The sequencing used CD4+ or CD8+ T cells sorted from blood, collected in a trial of the OX40 agonist ivuxolimab. The origin of the receptors is an adult with an advanced solid tumor such as melanoma, head and neck, liver or kidney cancer.

This chain connects TRBV30 to TRBJ1-2; the D is unclear. CDR3 length equals 12 residues. Germline-derived CDR1 and CDR2 are GTSNPN and SVGIG (reference sequence). V was cut by 1 base and J by 4 bases, with 7 bases left in between. CDR3 region: CAWSASAYGYTF. CDR3 sequence (DNA): TGTGCCTGGAGTGCCTCGGCCTATGGCTACACCTTC. The entire variable domain, with the rest obtained from reference TRBV30 and TRBJ1-2, is as follows: SQTIHQWPATLVQPVGSPLSLECTVEGTSNPNLYWYRQAAGRGLQLLFYSVGIGQISSEVPQNLSASRPQDRQFILSSKKLLLSDSGFYLCAWSASAYGYTFGSGTRLTVV.

V and J are TRBV19 and TRBJ2-6, with 14 bases matching TRBD2. This CDR3 has 17 amino acids. Unmatched junction bases numbered 7, after V lost 9 bases and J lost 3 bases. The germline V gene encodes CDR1 LNHDA and CDR2 SQIVND (reference sequence). CDR3 in DNA: TGTGCCAGCGTTGGGACTAGCGGGAGTAGTGGGGCCAACGTCCTGACTTTC. It translates to CASVGTSGSSGANVLTF. Complete variable domain (other parts from reference TRBV19 and TRBJ2-6): DGGITQSPKYLFRKEGQNVTLSCEQNLNHDAMYWYRQDPGQGLRLIYYSQIVNDFQKGDIAEGYSVSREKKESFPLTVTSAQKNPTAFYLCASVGTSGSSGANVLTFGAGSRLTVL.